This paragraph covers one T cell receptor beta chain sequence. Its antigen is undetermined. CDR1 and CDR2 (germline): SGHRS, YFSETQ. V dropped 0 bases and J dropped 0 bases, with 6 bases sitting between them. The CDR3 runs to 15 residues. TCRdb keeps only in-frame clones here, not all; method: immunoSEQ multiplex PCR. The sample includes 52,000 or so clones, approximately 79% seen only once; the top ten take roughly 3.2%. The sample originates from a study of radiotherapy plus CTLA-4 blockade in lung cancer. Whole-study findings and limits: Early shifts in blood T cell clones, with interferon-beta, reportedly predicted response best.

This receptor was taken from a human donor with non-small cell lung cancer who had a partial response to radiotherapy plus ipilimumab. The sequencing here drew on peripheral blood, taken from a patient treated with radiotherapy plus ipilimumab. This chain joins TRBV5-1 and TRBJ2-2; D unresolved. The CDR3 bases are TGCGCCAGCAGCTTGGATCTAGCGAACACCGGGGAGCTGTTTTTT. This sequence encodes CASSLDLANTGELFF.